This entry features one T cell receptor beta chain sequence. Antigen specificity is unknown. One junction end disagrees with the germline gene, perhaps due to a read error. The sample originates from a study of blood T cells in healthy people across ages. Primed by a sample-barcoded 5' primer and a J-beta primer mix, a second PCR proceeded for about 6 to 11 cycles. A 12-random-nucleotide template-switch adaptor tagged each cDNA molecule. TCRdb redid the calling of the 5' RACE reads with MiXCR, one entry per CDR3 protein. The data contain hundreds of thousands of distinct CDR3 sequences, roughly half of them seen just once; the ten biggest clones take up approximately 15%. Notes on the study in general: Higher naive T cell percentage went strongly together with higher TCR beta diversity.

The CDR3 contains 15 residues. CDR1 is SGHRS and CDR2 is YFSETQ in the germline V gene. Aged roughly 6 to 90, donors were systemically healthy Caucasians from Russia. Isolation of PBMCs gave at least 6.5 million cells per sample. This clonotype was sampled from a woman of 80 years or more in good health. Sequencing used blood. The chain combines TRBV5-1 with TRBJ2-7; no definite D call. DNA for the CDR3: TGCGCCAGCAGCTTTCTGGGTCGGGCCTCCCACGAGCAGTACTTC. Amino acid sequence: CASSFLGRASHEQYF.